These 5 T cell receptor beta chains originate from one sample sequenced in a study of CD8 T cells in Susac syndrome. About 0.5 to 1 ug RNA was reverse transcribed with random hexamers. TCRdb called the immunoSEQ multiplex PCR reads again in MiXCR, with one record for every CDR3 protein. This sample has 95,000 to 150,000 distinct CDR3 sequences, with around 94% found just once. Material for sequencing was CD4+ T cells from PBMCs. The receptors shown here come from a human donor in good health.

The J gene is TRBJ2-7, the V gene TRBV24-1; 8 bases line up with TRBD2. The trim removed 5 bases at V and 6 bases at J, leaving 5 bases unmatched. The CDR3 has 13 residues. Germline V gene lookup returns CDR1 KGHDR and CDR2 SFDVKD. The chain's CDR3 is CATSAREESEQYF. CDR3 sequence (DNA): TGTGCCACCAGTGCGCGGGAGGAATCCGAGCAGTACTTC.

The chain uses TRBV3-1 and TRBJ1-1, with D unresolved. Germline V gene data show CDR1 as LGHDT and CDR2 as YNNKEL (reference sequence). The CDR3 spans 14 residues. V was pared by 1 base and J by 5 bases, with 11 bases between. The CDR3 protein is CASSQVGERTEAFF. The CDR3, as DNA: TGTGCCAGCAGCCAAGTCGGGGAAAGAACTGAAGCTTTCTTT. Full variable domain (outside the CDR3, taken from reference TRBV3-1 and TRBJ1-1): DTAVSQTPKYLVTQMGNDKSIKCEQNLGHDTMYWYKQDSKKFLKIMFSYNNKELIINETVPNRFSPKSPDKAHLNLHINSLELGDSAVYFCASSQVGERTEAFFGQGTRLTVV.

The CDR3 sequence: CSVVETGGAYEQYF. The CDR3 nucleotides are TGCAGCGTTGTGGAGACAGGTGGGGCCTACGAGCAGTACTTC. The chain joins TRBV29-1 to TRBJ2-7; weak D call: TRBD1 (6 bases). Germline CDR1 reads SQVTM; CDR2 reads ANQGSEA. This CDR3 contains 14 residues. The germline V and J ends were trimmed by 4 bases and 2 bases, with 15 bases remaining between them.

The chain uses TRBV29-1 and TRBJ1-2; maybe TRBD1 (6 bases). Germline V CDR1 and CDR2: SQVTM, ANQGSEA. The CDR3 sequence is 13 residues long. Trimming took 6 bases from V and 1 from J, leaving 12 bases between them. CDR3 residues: CSVQDRNNYGYTF. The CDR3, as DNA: TGCAGCGTCCAGGACAGAAATAACTATGGCTACACCTTC.

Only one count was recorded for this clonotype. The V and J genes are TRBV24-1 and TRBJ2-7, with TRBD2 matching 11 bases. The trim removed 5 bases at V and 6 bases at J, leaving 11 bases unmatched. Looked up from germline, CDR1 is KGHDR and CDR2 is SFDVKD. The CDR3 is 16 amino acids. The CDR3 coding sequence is TGTGCCACCAGTGGCAGGGGGACTAGCGGAGGCGGCGAGCAGTACTTC. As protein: CATSGRGTSGGGEQYF.